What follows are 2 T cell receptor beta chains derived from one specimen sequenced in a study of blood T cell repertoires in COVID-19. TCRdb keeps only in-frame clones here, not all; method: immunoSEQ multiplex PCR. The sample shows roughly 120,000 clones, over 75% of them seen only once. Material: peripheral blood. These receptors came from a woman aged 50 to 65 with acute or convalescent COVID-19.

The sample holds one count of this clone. CDR3 protein: CASGGDRDGYTF. DNA of the CDR3: TGTGCCAGTGGGGGGGACAGGGATGGCTACACCTTC. The gene calls are TRBV11-2 and TRBJ1-2, with 9 bases identical to TRBD1. The CDR3 runs 12 residues. Looked up from germline, CDR1 is SGHAT and CDR2 is FQNNGV. V lost 9 bases to trimming and J lost 6 bases; unmatched junction nucleotides: 5.

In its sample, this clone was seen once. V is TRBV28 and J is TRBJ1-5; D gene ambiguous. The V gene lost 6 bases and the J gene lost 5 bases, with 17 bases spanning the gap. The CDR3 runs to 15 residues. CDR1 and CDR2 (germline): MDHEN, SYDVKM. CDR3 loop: CASSSADRLDQPQHF. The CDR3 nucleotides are TGTGCCAGCAGCTCCGCCGATCGACTAGATCAGCCCCAGCATTTT.